These 20 T cell receptor beta chains were sequenced from one sample in a study of blood T cell repertoires in COVID-19. The table came from immunoSEQ multiplex PCR; TCRdb's copy has only in-frame clones and leaves some out. The table includes some 350,000 clones, more than 75% detected once. The sample was peripheral blood. All receptors derive from a woman under 30 who had recovered from COVID-19.

This clone was picked up many times. This chain joins TRBV7-7 and TRBJ2-1, with 13 nucleotides matching TRBD2. V shed 1 base and J 8 bases; nucleotides not matched to a gene: 2. Germline-derived CDR1 and CDR2 are SSHAT and FNYEAQ (reference sequence). The CDR3 consists of 15 residues. In DNA form, the CDR3 reads TGTGCCAGCAGCTTAGGACTAGCGGGAGGCCATGAGCAGTTCTTC. It yields the protein CASSLGLAGGHEQFF.

The V and J genes are TRBV9 and TRBJ2-5, with 10 bases identical to TRBD1. The ends lost 4 bases at V and 2 bases at J; junction bases unmatched: 5. The germline gives CDR1 SGDLS, CDR2 YYNGEE. The CDR3 has 15 residues. The CDR3 DNA is TGTGCCAGCAGCCGACAGGGGGCATGGCAAGAGACCCAGTACTTC. It translates to CASSRQGAWQETQYF.

The chain recombines TRBV7-2 with TRBJ1-5, with D uncertain. This CDR3 is 15 amino acids long. Trimming removed 5 bases at V and 9 bases at J, with 20 bases between. Germline V gene lookup returns CDR1 SGHTA and CDR2 FQGNSA. CDR3 in amino acids: CASSPGRAGGRPQHF. The CDR3 bases are TGTGCCAGCAGCCCCGGGCGGGCCGGTGGGAGGCCCCAGCATTTT.

V usage is TRBV11-2 and J usage is TRBJ2-1, with 7 bases matching TRBD1. Germline-derived CDR1 and CDR2 are SGHAT and FQNNGV. The junction had 12 bases not matched to a gene; V was cut back by 5 bases and J by 5 bases. The CDR3 has 16 amino acids. The CDR3 DNA is TGTGCCAGCAGCACAATCGGGACAGAGAAGAACAATGAGCAGTTCTTC. Its protein product is CASSTIGTEKNNEQFF.

The chain is built from TRBV9 and TRBJ1-2; 7 positions agree with TRBD1. This CDR3 comprises 14 residues. V trimming: 4 bases; J trimming: 7 bases; junction bases outside the gene matches: 10. CDR1 and CDR2 (germline): SGDLS, YYNGEE. As DNA, the CDR3 is TGTGCCAGCAGCCCATGGGACAGCATTGTTGGCTACACCTTC. This encodes CASSPWDSIVGYTF.

The chain carries TRBV29-1 and TRBJ1-3; D is uncertain. Trimming left V 5 bases short and J 3 bases short, with 11 bases between. CDR1 and CDR2 (germline): SQVTM, ANQGSEA. This CDR3 region has 13 residues. DNA of the CDR3: TGCAGCGTTCAGGCCAGCTTTGGAAACACCATATATTTT. This encodes CSVQASFGNTIYF.

This chain uses TRBV7-2 with TRBJ2-1, with 9 bases lining up with TRBD1. Germline lookup yields CDR1 SGHTA and CDR2 FQGNSA. The CDR3 spans 15 residues. Trimming took 1 base from V and 8 from J; bases not matched to a gene: 6. The CDR3: CASSLGGTGRDEQFF. CDR3 coding DNA: TGTGCCAGCAGCTTAGGCGGGACAGGGAGGGATGAGCAGTTCTTC.

The chain links TRBV7-9 to TRBJ1-2, with 7 positions matching TRBD1. The CDR3 totals 13 residues. Trimming at V came to 5 bases and at J to 6 bases, leaving 6 bases not matched to a gene. Germline assignment: CDR1 SEHNR and CDR2 FQNEAQ (reference sequence). The DNA of the CDR3 is TGTGCCAGCAGCGGTCAGGGGGGCAATGGCTACACCTTC. Protein sequence: CASSGQGGNGYTF.

The chain recombines TRBV7-8 with TRBJ2-1, with 7 nucleotides matching TRBD2. Germline-derived CDR1 and CDR2 are SGHVS and FQNEAQ. The CDR3 covers 15 residues. J lost 8 bases, V lost 1 base, and 8 bases had no gene match. The CDR3, as DNA: TGTGCCAGCAGCTTAGGCGCGGGGGTTTTGGATGAGCAGTTCTTC. Its translation: CASSLGAGVLDEQFF.

This chain joins TRBV10-3 and TRBJ1-1, with TRBD1 as a possible D gene (6 bases). Germline V gene data show CDR1 as ENHRY and CDR2 as SYGVKD. The CDR3 has 15 amino acids. V was cut by 3 bases and J by 6 bases, with 17 bases left in between. In nucleotides, the CDR3 is TGTGCCATCAGTGATGGTGCGGGGGCGCAGGCTGAAGCTTTCTTT. Protein product: CAISDGAGAQAEAFF.

CDR3 in DNA: TGTGCCAGCAGCCCCTCGCAGAATGAAAAACTGTTTTTT. Its translation: CASSPSQNEKLFF. V usage is TRBV28 and J usage is TRBJ1-4; D gene uncertain. CDR1 MDHEN and CDR2 SYDVKM come from the germline V gene. The CDR3 length is 13 residues. V was clipped by 6 bases and J by 5 bases, with 10 bases between them.

The chain uses TRBV19 and TRBJ1-4; TRBD1 aligns across 7 bases. Germline CDR1 and CDR2: LNHDA and SQIVND (reference sequence). V shed 6 bases, J shed 7 bases, and the junction held 8 bases outside the gene matches. This CDR3 is built from 14 residues. CDR3 DNA: TGTGCCAGTAGAACACACCGGGACAGTGAAAAACTGTTTTTT. The encoded protein is CASRTHRDSEKLFF. The variable domain in full, completed from reference TRBV19 and TRBJ1-4, reads DGGITQSPKYLFRKEGQNVTLSCEQNLNHDAMYWYRQDPGQGLRLIYYSQIVNDFQKGDIAEGYSVSREKKESFPLTVTSAQKNPTAFYLCASRTHRDSEKLFFGSGTQLSVL.

This chain links TRBV20-1 with TRBJ1-1, with TRBD1 identical over 10 bases. V shed 3 bases and J 11 bases; nucleotides not matched to a gene: 18. CDR1 and CDR2 from the germline V gene are DFQATT and SNEGSKA (reference sequence). This CDR3 comprises 16 residues. As DNA, the CDR3 is TGCAGTGCTAGTCGAGGGACATGGGCAGGACAGGGGGGGGCTTTCTTT. Its translation is CSASRGTWAGQGGAFF.

The gene calls are TRBV19 and TRBJ1-2, with TRBD1 as a possible D gene (5 bases). The V end lost 3 bases, the J end lost 4 bases, and 12 bases lay between the germline ends. This CDR3 has 14 residues. CDR1 LNHDA and CDR2 SQIVND come from the germline V gene (reference sequence). This CDR3 reads CASSIRRQIYGYTF. CDR3 sequence (DNA): TGTGCCAGTAGTATCAGGCGACAGATCTATGGCTACACCTTC.

The gene calls are TRBV7-9 and TRBJ1-3, with 9 bases matching TRBD1. The CDR3 is made up of 16 amino acids. V lost 3 bases to trimming and J lost 0 bases; unmatched junction nucleotides: 3. Germline CDR1 reads SEHNR; CDR2 reads FQNEAQ (reference sequence). The CDR3 region is CASSLGQGSSGNTIYF. The CDR3 DNA is TGTGCCAGCAGCTTGGGACAGGGAAGCTCTGGAAACACCATATATTTT.

The V and J genes are TRBV11-3 and TRBJ2-1; TRBD2 agrees at 9 bases. This CDR3 spans 15 amino acids. V dropped 5 bases and J dropped 5; count of bases not matched to a gene: 7. CDR1 is SGHNT, CDR2 YENEEA, per germline. CDR3 DNA: TGTGCCAGCAGCCCGGGCGGGAGGGCCGACAATGAGCAGTTCTTC. It specifies CASSPGGRADNEQFF.

This clone was counted between two and nine times. The CDR3 loop is CASSIDSYGYTF. The CDR3 DNA sequence: TGCGCCAGCAGCATAGACAGTTATGGCTACACCTTC. The V call is TRBV5-1, the J call TRBJ1-2; tentatively, D is TRBD1 (5 bases). Looked up from germline, CDR1 is SGHRS and CDR2 is YFSETQ. This CDR3 is built from 12 residues. V lost 4 bases, J lost 5 bases, and 9 bases lay in between.

V is TRBV3-1 (or the pseudogene TRBV3-2) and J is TRBJ2-2; 11 positions match TRBD1. CDR3 size: 16 residues. Germline V lookup: CDR1 LGHDT, CDR2 YNNKEL (reference sequence). V lost 7 bases to trimming and J lost 6 bases; unmatched junction nucleotides: 10. CDR3 nucleotide sequence: TGTGCCAGCAATAGCGGGACAGGGGGTTTTTCCGGGGAGCTGTTTTTT. It codes for CASNSGTGGFSGELFF.

The rearrangement links TRBV27 to TRBJ2-2, with unresolved D. The CDR3 is made up of 13 amino acids. The germline CDR1 and CDR2 sequences are MNHEY and SMNVEV (reference sequence). The V end lost 2 bases, the J end lost 7 bases, and 8 bases lay between the germline ends. The CDR3 sequence is CASSLSSFGELFF. For the CDR3, the DNA is TGTGCCAGCAGTTTAAGCTCCTTCGGGGAGCTGTTTTTT.

V and J are TRBV7-6 and TRBJ2-3; 7 bases fit TRBD2. The CDR3 consists of 14 residues. Trimming at V came to 2 bases and at J to 2 bases, leaving 1 base not matched to a gene. The germline V gene has CDR1 SGHVS and CDR2 FNYEAQ. CDR3 sequence (DNA): TGTGCCAGCAGCTTACTAGCGGTCACAGATACGCAGTATTTT. Translating it yields CASSLLAVTDTQYF.